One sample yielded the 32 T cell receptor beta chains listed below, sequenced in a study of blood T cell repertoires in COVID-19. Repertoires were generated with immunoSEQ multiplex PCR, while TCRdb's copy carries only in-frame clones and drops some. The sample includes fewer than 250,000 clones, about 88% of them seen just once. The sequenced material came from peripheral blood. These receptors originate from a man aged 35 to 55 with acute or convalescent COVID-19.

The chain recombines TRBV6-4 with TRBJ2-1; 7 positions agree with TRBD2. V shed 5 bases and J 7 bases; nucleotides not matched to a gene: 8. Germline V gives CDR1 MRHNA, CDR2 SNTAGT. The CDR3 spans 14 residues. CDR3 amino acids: CASSQRGRDNEQFF. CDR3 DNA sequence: TGTGCCAGCAGTCAGCGGGGTAGGGATAATGAGCAGTTCTTC.

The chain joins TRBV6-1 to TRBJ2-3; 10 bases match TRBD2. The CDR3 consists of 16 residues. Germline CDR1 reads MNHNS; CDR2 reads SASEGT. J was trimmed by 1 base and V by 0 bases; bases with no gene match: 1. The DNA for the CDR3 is TGTGCCAGCAGTGAAGCTCTAGCGGGGGGCACAGATACGCAGTATTTT. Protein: CASSEALAGGTDTQYF.

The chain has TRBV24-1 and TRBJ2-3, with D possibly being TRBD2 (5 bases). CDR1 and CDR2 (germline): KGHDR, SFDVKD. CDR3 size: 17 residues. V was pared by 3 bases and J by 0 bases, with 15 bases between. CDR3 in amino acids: CATSDPRRGSSTDTQYF. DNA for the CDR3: TGTGCCACCAGTGATCCCCGCAGAGGGTCTAGCACAGATACGCAGTATTTT.

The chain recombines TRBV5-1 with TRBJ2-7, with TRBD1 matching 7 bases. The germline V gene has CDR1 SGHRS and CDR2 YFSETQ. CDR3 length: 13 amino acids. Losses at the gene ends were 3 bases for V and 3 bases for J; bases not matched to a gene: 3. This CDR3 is CASSWTGVYEQYF. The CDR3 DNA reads TGCGCCAGCAGCTGGACAGGTGTCTACGAGCAGTACTTC.

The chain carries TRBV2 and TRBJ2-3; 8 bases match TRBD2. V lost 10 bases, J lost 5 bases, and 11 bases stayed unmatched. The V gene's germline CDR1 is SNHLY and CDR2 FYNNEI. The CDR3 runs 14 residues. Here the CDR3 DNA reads TGTGCCATCACTCCTCGGGGGGGCGGAGATACGCAGTATTTT. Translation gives CAITPRGGGDTQYF.

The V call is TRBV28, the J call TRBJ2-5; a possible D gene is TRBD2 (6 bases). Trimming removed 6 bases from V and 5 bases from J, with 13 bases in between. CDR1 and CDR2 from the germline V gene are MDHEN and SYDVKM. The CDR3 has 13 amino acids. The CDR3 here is CASSTGRGETQYF. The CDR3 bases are TGTGCCAGCAGCACCGGACGGGGGGAGACCCAGTACTTC.

The CDR3 region is CASSESVDQGRDYGYTF. Written as DNA, the CDR3 is TGCGCCAGCAGTGAGTCAGTGGACCAGGGGCGCGACTATGGCTACACCTTC. This rearrangement joins TRBV10-1 to TRBJ1-2, with TRBD1 as a possible D gene (6 bases). The CDR3 extends over 17 amino acids. Germline V gives CDR1 WNHNN, CDR2 SYGVQD (reference sequence). V was pared by 0 bases and J by 3 bases, with 17 bases between.

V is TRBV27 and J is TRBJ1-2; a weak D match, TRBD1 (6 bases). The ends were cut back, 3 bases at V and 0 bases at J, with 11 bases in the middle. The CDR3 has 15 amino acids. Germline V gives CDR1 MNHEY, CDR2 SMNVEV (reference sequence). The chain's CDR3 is CASSFRTGTNYGYTF. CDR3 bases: TGTGCCAGCAGTTTTCGTACAGGGACTAACTATGGCTACACCTTC.

The CDR3 bases are TGTGCCACCAGTGATCCGGTCGCGGGATCTCAAGAGACCCAGTACTTC. It specifies CATSDPVAGSQETQYF. The gene calls are TRBV24-1 and TRBJ2-5, with D perhaps TRBD2 (6 bases). Trimming took 3 bases from V and 2 from J, leaving 15 bases between them. This CDR3 spans 16 amino acids. Germline assignment: CDR1 KGHDR and CDR2 SFDVKD.

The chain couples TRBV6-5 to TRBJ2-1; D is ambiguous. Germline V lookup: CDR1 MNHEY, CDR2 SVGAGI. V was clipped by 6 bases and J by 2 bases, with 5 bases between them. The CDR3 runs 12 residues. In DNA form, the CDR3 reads TGTGCCAGCAGCCGGGCCTACAATGAGCAGTTCTTC. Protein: CASSRAYNEQFF.

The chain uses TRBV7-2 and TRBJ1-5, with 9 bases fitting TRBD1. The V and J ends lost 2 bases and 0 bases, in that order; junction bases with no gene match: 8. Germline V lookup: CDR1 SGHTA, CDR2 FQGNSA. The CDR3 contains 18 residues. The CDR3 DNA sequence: TGTGCCAGCAGCTTACGCCCGGGACAGGGCTTTAGCAATCAGCCCCAGCATTTT. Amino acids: CASSLRPGQGFSNQPQHF.

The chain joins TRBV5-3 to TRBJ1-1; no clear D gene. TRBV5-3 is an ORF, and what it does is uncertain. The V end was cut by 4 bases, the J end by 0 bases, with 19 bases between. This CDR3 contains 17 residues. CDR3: CARSGRPRLFMNTEAFF. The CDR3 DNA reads TGTGCCAGAAGCGGCCGGCCTCGACTGTTTATGAACACTGAAGCTTTCTTT.

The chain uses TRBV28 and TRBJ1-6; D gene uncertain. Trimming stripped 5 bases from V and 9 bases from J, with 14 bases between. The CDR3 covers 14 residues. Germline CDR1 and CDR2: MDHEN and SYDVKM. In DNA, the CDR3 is TGTGCCAGCAGTCCCATAGCCACGGTTTCACCCCTCCACTTT. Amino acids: CASSPIATVSPLHF.

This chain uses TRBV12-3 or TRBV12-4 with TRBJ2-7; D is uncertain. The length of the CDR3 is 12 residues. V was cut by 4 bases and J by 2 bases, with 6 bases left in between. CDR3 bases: TGTGCCAGCAGTTCCCAAACCTACGAGCAGTACTTC. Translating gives CASSSQTYEQYF.

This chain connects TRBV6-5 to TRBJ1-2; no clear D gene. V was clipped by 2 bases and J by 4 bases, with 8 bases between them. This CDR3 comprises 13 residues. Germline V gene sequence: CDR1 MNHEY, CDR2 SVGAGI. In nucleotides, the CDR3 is TGTGCCAGCAGTTACGGGCAGTTCTATGGCTACACCTTC. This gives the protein CASSYGQFYGYTF.

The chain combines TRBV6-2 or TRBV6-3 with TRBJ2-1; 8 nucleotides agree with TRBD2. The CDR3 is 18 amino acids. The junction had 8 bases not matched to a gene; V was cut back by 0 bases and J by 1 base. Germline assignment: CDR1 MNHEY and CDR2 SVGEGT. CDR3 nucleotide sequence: TGTGCCAGCAGTTACTCGTACAGCGGGGGCCCTTCCTACAATGAGCAGTTCTTC. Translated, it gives CASSYSYSGGPSYNEQFF.

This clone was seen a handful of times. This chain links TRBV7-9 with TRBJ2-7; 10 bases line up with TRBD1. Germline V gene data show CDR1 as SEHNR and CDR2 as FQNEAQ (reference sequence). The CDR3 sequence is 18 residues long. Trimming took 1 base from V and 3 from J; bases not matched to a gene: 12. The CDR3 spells CASSLGSWVGQGVYEQYF. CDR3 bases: TGTGCCAGCAGCTTAGGTAGTTGGGTAGGACAGGGGGTCTACGAGCAGTACTTC.

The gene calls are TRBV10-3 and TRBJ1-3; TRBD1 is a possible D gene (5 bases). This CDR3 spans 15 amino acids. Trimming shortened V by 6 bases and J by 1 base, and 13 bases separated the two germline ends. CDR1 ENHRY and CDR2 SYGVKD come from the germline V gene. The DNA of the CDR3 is TGTGCCATCAGCCCCGACAGACCTTCTGGAAACACCATATATTTT. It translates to CAISPDRPSGNTIYF.

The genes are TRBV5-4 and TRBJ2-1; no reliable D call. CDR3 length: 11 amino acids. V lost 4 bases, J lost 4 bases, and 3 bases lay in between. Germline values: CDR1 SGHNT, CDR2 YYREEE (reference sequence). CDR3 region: CASSLYNEQFF. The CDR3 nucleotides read TGTGCCAGCAGCCTGTACAATGAGCAGTTCTTC. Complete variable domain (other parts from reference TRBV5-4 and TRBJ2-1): ETGVTQSPTHLIKTRGQQVTLRCSSQSGHNTVSWYQQALGQGPQFIFQYYREEENGRGNFPPRFSGLQFPNYSSELNVNALELDDSALYLCASSLYNEQFFGPGTRLTVL.

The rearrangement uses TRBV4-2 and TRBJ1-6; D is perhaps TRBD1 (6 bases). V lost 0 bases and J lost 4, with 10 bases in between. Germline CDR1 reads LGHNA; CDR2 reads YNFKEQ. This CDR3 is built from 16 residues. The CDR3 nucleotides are TGTGCCAGCAGCCAAGAAACAGGGCAATATAATTCACCCCTCCACTTT. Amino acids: CASSQETGQYNSPLHF.

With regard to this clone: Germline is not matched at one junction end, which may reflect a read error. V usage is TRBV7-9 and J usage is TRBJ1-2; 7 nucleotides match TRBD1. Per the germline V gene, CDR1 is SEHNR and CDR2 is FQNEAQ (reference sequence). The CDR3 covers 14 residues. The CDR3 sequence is CASSLALIERGRLF. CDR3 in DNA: TGTGCCAGCAGCTTAGCGCTAATAGAGAGGGGGCGTCTCTTC.

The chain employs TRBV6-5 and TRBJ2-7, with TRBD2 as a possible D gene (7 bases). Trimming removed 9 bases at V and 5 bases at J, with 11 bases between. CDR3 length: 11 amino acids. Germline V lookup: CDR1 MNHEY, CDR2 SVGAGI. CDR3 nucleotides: TGTGCCAGGCGGGGGCCCGACGAGCAGTACTTC. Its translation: CARRGPDEQYF.

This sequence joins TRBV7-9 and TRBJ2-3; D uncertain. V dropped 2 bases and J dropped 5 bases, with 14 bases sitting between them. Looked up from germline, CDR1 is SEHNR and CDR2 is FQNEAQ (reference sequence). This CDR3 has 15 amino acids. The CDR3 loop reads CASSLFPPQVDTQYF. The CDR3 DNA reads TGTGCCAGCAGCTTATTCCCTCCTCAGGTAGATACGCAGTATTTT.

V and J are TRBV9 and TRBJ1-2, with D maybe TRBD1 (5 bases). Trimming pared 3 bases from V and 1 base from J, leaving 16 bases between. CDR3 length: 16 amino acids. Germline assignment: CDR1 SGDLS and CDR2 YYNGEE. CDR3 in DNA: TGTGCCAGCAGCGCCGGGGGAGGCAGCGATAACTATGGCTACACCTTC. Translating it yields CASSAGGGSDNYGYTF.

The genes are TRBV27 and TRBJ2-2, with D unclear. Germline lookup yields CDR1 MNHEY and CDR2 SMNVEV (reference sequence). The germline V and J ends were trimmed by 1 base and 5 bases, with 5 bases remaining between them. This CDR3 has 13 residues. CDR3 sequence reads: CASSLLLTGELFF. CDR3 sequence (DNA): TGTGCCAGCAGTTTATTGTTAACCGGGGAGCTGTTTTTT.

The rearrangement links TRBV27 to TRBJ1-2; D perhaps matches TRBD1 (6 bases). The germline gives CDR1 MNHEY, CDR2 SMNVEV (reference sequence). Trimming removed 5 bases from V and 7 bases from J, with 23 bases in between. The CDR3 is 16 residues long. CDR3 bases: TGTGCCAGCAGTGTAATCGTCGGGTCAGGGGTAGGTGGCTACACCTTC. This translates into CASSVIVGSGVGGYTF.

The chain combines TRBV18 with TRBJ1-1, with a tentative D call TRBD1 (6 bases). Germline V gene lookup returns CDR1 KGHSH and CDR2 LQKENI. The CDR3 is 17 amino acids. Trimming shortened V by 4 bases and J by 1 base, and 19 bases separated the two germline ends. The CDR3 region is CASSQGGDLSWNTEAFF. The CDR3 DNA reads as TGTGCCAGCTCACAAGGGGGGGATCTATCTTGGAACACTGAAGCTTTCTTT.

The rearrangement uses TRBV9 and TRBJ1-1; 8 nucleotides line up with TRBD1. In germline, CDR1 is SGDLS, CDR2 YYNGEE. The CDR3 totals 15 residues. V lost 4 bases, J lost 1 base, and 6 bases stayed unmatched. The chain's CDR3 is CASSLQGARNTEAFF. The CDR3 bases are TGTGCCAGCAGCCTTCAGGGGGCCCGGAACACTGAAGCTTTCTTT. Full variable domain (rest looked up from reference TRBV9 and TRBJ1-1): DSGVTQTPKHLITATGQRVTLRCSPRSGDLSVYWYQQSLDQGLQFLIQYYNGEERAKGNILERFSAQQFPDLHSELNLSSLELGDSALYFCASSLQGARNTEAFFGQGTRLTVV.

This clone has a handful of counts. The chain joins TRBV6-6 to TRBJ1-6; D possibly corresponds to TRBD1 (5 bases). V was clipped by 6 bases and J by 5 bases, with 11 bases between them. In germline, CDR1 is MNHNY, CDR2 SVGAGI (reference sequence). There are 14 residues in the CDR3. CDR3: CASSITGHNSPLHF. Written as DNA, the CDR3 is TGTGCCAGCAGCATAACAGGCCATAATTCACCCCTCCACTTT.

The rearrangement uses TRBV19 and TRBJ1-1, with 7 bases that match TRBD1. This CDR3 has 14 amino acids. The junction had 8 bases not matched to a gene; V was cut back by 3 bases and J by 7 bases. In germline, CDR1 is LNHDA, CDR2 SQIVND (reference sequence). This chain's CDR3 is CASSMPPGQIEAFF. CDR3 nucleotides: TGTGCCAGTAGTATGCCTCCGGGACAGATTGAAGCTTTCTTT.

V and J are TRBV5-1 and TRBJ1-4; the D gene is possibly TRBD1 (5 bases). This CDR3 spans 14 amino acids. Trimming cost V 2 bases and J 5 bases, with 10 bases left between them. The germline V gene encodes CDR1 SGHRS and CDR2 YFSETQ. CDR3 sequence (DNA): TGCGCCAGCAGCTTTGACAGTAGAAATGAAAAACTGTTTTTT. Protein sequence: CASSFDSRNEKLFF.

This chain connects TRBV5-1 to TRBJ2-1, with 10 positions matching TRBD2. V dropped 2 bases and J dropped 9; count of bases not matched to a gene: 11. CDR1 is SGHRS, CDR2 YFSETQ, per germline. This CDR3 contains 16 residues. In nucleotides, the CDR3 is TGCGCCAGCAGCTTTGATAGCGGGGGGCCGCTTGTTGAGCAGTTCTTC. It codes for CASSFDSGGPLVEQFF.